In its sample, the clone carrying this T cell receptor beta chain was seen once. This study enrolled people aged 18 to 89 from about 24 US geographic areas. In Cohort 3, a recovered donor had either two negative PCRs, clearance, or symptom resolution. The V gene end was trimmed by 3 bases and the J gene end by 4 bases; junction bases not matched to a gene: 18. The length of the CDR3 is 19 residues. Germline CDR1 is SGHNT and CDR2 is YYREEE (reference sequence). This record belongs to a study of blood T cell repertoires in COVID-19. Authors' methods: Amplification from reference gene primers served as the basis for estimated nucleated cell counts. TCRdb keeps only in-frame clones here, not all; method: immunoSEQ multiplex PCR. V and J calls and clone size come straight from that table; D and trimming were deduced from the DNA. The profile covers about 270,000 clones, with 80% to 90% appearing a single time and 2.4% taken by the ten largest.

The sequenced material came from PBMCs or T cells enriched from blood (not recorded which). The source of this sequence is a woman in her late teens or twenties who had recovered from COVID-19. The chain links TRBV5-4 to TRBJ2-3; 9 positions match TRBD2. CDR3 loop: CASSWGGLAGPVAPDTQYF. For the CDR3, the DNA is TGTGCCAGCAGCTGGGGCGGGCTAGCGGGGCCGGTCGCCCCAGATACGCAGTATTTT.